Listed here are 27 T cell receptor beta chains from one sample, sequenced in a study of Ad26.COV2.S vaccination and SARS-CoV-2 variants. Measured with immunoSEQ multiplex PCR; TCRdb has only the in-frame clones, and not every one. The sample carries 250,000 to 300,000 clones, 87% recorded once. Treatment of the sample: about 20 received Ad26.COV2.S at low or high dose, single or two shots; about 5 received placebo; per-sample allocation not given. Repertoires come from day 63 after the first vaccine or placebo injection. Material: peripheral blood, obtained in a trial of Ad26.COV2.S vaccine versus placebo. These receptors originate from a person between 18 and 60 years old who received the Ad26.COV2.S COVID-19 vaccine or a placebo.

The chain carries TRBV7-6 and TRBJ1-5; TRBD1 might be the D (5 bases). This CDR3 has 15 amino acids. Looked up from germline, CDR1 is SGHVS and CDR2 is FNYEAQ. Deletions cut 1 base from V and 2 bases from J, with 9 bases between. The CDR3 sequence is CASSLEPGGNQPQHF. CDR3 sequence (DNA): TGTGCCAGCAGCTTAGAACCGGGGGGCAATCAGCCCCAGCATTTT.

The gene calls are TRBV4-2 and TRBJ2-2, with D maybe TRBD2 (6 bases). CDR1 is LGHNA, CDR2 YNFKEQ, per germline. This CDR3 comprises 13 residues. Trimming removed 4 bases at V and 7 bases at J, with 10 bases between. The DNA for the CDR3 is TGTGCCAGCAGCCCAATAGCGGACGGGGAGCTGTTTTTT. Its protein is CASSPIADGELFF.

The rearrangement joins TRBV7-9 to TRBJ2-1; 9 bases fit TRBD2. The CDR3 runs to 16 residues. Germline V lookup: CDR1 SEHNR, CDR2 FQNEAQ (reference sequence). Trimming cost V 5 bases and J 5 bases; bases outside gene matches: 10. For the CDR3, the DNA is TGTGCCAGCAGCACTCAAGCCGGGACTAGCAACAATGAGCAGTTCTTC. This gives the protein CASSTQAGTSNNEQFF.

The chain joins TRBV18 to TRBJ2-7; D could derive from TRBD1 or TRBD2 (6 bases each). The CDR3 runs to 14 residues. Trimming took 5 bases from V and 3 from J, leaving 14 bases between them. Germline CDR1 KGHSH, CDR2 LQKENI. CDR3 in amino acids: CASSDTGTLYEQYF. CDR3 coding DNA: TGTGCCAGCTCAGACACAGGGACTCTCTACGAGCAGTACTTC.

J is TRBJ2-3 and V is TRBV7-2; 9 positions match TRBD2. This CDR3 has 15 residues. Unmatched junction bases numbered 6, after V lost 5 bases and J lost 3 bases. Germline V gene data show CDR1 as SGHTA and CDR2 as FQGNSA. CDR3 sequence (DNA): TGTGCCAGCAGCCAAATAGCGGGGGTGACAGATACGCAGTATTTT. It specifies CASSQIAGVTDTQYF.

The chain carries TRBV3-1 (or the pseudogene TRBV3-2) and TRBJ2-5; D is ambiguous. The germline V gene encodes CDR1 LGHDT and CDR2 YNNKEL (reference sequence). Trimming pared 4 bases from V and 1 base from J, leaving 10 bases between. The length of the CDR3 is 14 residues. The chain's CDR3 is CASSPCQVQETQYF. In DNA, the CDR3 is TGTGCCAGCAGCCCGTGTCAGGTCCAAGAGACCCAGTACTTC.

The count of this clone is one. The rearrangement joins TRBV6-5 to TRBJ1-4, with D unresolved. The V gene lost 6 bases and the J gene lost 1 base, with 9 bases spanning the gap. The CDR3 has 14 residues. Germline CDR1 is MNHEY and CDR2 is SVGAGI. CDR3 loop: CASSASVTNEKLFF. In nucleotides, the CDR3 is TGTGCCAGCAGCGCCAGTGTAACTAATGAAAAACTGTTTTTT.

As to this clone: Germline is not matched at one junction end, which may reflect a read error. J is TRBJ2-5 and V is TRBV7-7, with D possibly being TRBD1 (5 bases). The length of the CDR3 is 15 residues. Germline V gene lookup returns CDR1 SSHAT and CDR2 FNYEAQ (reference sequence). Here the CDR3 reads CASSLSSIRGETQYF. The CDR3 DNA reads TGTGCTAGCAGCTTATCCAGCATTAGGGGAGAGACCCAGTACTTC.

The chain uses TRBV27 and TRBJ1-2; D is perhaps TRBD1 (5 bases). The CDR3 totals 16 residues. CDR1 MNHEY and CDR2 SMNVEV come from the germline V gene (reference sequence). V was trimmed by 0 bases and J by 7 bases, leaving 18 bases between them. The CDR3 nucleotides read TGTGCCAGCAGTTTATCCGGGTTGGGCAGGGCATCTGGCTACACCTTC. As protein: CASSLSGLGRASGYTF.

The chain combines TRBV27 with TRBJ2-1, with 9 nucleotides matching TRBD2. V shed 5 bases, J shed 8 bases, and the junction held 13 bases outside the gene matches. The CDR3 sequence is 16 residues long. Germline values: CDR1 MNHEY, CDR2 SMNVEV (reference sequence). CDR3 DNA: TGTGCCAGCAGTCCACAAGGGCTAGCGGGAAATTATGAGCAGTTCTTC. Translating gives CASSPQGLAGNYEQFF.

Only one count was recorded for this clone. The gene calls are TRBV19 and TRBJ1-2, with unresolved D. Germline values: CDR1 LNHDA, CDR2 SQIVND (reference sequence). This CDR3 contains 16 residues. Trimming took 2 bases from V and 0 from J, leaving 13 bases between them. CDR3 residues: CASSILGQKANYGYTF. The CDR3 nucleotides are TGTGCCAGTAGTATACTCGGGCAGAAAGCTAACTATGGCTACACCTTC.

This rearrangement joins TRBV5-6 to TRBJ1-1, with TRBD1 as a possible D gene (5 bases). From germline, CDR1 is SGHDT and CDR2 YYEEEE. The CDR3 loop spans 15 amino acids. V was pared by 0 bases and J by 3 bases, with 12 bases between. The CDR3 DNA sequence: TGTGCCAGCAGCTTGGCCGGGGCGGAATACACTGAAGCTTTCTTT. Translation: CASSLAGAEYTEAFF.

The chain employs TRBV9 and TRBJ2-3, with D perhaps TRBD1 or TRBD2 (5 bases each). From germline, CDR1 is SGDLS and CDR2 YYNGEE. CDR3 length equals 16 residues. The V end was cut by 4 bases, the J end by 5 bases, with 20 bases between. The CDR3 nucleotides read TGTGCCAGCAGCCCCGGGGCAGTCGACGTTGGAGATACGCAGTATTTT. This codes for CASSPGAVDVGDTQYF.

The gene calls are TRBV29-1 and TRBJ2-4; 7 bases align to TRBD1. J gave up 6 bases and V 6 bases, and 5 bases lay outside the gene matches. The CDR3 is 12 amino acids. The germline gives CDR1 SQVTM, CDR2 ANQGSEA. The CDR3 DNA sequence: TGCAGCGTCGCCGGACAGGCAAACATTCAGTACTTC. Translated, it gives CSVAGQANIQYF. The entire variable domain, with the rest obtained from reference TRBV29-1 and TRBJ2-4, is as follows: SAVISQKPSRDICQRGTSLTIQCQVDSQVTMMFWYRQQPGQSLTLIATANQGSEATYESGFVIDKFPISRPNLTFSTLTVSNMSPEDSSIYLCSVAGQANIQYFGAGTRLSVL.

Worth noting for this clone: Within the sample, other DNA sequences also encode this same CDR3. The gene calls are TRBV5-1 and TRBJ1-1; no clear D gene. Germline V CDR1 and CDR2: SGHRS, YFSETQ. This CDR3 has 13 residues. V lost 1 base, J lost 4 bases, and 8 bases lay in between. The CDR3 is CASSLLGSTEAFF. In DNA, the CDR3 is TGCGCCAGCAGCTTGCTGGGGAGCACTGAAGCTTTCTTT.

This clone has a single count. The chain's CDR3 is CASTRKRGEAFF. The CDR3 nucleotides are TGCGCCAGCACGAGGAAAAGAGGAGAAGCTTTCTTT. The V and J genes are TRBV23-1 and TRBJ1-1, with D unresolved. TRBV23-1 counts as an open reading frame of uncertain function. Trimming shortened V by 7 bases and J by 8 bases, and 14 bases separated the two germline ends. This CDR3 contains 12 residues.

CDR3 protein: CASSGRPQSGELFF. The DNA for the CDR3 is TGTGCCAGCAGCGGCCGGCCCCAATCCGGGGAGCTGTTTTTT. The chain has TRBV3-1 (or the pseudogene TRBV3-2) and TRBJ2-2; D call uncertain. Germline V CDR1 and CDR2: LGHDT, YNNKEL (reference sequence). The CDR3 runs 14 residues. V lost 5 bases and J lost 6, with 13 bases in between.

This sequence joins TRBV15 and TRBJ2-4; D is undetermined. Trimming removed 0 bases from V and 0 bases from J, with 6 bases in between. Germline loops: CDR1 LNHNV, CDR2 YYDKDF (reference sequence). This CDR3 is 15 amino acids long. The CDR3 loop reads CATSRDPGAKNIQYF. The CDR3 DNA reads TGTGCCACCAGCAGAGATCCCGGAGCCAAAAACATTCAGTACTTC.

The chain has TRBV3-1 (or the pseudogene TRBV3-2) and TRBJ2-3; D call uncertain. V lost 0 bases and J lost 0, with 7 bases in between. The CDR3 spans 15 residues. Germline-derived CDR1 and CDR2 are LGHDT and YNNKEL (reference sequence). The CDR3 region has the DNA TGTGCCAGCAGCCAAGATACGACTAGCACAGATACGCAGTATTTT. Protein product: CASSQDTTSTDTQYF.

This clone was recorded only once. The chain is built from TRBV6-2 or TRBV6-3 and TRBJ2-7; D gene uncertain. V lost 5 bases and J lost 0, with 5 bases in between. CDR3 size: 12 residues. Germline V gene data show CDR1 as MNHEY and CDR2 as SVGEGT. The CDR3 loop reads CASSPLSYEQYF. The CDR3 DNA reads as TGTGCCAGCAGTCCCCTCTCCTACGAGCAGTACTTC.

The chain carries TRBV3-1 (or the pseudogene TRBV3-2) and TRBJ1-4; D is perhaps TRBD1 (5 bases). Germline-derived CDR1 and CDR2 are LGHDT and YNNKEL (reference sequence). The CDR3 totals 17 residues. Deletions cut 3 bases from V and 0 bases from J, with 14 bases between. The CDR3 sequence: CASSQHWGEATNEKLFF. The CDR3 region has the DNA TGTGCCAGCAGCCAGCATTGGGGGGAGGCAACTAATGAAAAACTGTTTTTT.

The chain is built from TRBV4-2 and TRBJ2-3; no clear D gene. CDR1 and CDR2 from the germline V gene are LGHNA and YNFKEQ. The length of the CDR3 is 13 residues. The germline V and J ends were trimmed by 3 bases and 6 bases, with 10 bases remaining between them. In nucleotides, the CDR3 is TGTGCCAGCAGCCACCCGGAGACCGATACGCAGTATTTT. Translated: CASSHPETDTQYF.

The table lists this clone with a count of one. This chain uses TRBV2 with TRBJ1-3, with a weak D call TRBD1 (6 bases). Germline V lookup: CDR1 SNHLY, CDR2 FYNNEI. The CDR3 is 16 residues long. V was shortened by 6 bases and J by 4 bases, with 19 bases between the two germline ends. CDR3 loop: CASREQQQGVGNTIYF. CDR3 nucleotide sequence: TGTGCCAGCAGGGAACAGCAACAGGGAGTCGGAAACACCATATATTTT.

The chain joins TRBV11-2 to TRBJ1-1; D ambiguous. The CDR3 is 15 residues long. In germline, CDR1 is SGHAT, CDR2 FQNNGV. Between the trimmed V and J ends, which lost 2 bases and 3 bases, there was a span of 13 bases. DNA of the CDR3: TGTGCCAGCAGCTTATCCCTCGCGGGAGACACTGAAGCTTTCTTT. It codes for CASSLSLAGDTEAFF. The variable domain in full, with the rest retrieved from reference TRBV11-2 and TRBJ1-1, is EAGVAQSPRYKIIEKRQSVAFWCNPISGHATLYWYQQILGQGPKLLIQFQNNGVVDDSQLPKDRFSAERLKGVDSTLKIQPAKLEDSAVYLCASSLSLAGDTEAFFGQGTRLTVV.

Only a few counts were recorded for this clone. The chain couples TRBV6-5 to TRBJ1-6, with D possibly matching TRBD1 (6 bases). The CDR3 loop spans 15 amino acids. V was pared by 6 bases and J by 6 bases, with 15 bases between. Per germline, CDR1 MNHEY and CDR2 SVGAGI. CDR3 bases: TGTGCCAGCAGCCGTGCCAGGGGTGGTAATTCACCCCTCCACTTT. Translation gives CASSRARGGNSPLHF.

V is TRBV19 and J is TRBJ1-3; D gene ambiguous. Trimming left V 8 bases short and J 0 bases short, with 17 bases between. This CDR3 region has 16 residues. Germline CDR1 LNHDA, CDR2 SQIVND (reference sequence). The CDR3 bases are TGTGCCAGTTATAAGAATGGACCCCTCTCTGGAAACACCATATATTTT. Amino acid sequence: CASYKNGPLSGNTIYF.

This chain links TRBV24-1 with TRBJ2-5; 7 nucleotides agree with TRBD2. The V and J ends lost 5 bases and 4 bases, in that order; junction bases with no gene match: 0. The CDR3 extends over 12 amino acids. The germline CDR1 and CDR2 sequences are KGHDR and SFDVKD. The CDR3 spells CATSGGGETQYF. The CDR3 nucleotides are TGTGCCACCAGTGGGGGGGGAGAGACCCAGTACTTC.